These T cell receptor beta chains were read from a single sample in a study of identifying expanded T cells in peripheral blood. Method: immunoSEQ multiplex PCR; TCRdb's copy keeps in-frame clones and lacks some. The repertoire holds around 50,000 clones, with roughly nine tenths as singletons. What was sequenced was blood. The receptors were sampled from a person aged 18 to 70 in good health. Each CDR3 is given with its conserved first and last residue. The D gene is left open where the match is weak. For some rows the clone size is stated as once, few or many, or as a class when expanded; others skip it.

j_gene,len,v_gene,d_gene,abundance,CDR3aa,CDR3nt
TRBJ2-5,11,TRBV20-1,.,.,CSAETWETQYF,TGCAGTGCAGAGACGTGGGAGACCCAGTACTTC
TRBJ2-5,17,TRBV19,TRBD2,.,CASSERTSGRSQGTQYF,TGTGCCAGTAGTGAACGGACTAGCGGGAGGAGTCAAGGGACCCAGTACTTC
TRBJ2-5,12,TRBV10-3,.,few,CAISESWETQYF,TGTGCCATCAGTGAGTCGTGGGAGACCCAGTACTTC
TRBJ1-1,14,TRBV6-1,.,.,CASSVEGMNTEAFF,TGTGCCAGCAGTGTCGAGGGGATGAACACTGAAGCTTTCTTT
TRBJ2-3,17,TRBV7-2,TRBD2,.,CASSLGRAGGSTDTQYF,TGTGCCAGCAGCTTAGGCAGAGCGGGGGGCAGCACAGATACGCAGTATTTT
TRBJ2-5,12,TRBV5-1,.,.,CASSTEGETQYF,TGCGCCAGCAGCACCGAGGGAGAGACCCAGTACTTC
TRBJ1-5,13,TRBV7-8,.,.,CASSPVGNQPQHF,TGTGCCAGCAGCCCTGTGGGCAATCAGCCCCAGCATTTT
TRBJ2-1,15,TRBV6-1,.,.,CASSFGTFTYNEQFF,TGTGCCAGCAGCTTCGGGACTTTCACCTACAATGAGCAGTTCTTC
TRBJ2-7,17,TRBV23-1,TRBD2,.,CASSQSLELREGNEQYF,TGCGCCAGCAGTCAATCATTAGAACTTCGGGAGGGGAACGAGCAGTACTTC
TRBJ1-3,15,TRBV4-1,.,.,CASSPDSSSGNTIYF,TGCGCCAGCAGCCCTGACAGCAGCTCTGGAAACACCATATATTTT
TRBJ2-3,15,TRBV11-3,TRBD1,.,CASSQGTAGTDTQYF,TGTGCCAGCAGTCAGGGGACAGCGGGCACAGATACGCAGTATTTT
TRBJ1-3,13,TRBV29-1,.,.,CSARWGAGNTIYF,TGCAGCGCCCGATGGGGGGCTGGAAACACCATATATTTT
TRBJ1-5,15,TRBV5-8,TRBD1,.,CASSPTGMGNQPQHF,TGTGCCAGCAGCCCGACAGGGATGGGCAATCAGCCCCAGCATTTT
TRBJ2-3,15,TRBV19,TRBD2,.,CASSGTSGGTDTQYF,TGTGCCAGTAGTGGGACTAGCGGGGGCACAGATACGCAGTATTTT
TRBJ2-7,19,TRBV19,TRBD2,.,CASSIDHRIGAGGGYEQYF,TGTGCCAGTAGTATAGATCATAGGATCGGGGCGGGAGGAGGCTACGAGCAGTACTTC
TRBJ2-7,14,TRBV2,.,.,CASRDRDVSYEQYF,TGTGCCAGCAGGGACCGGGACGTCTCCTACGAGCAGTACTTC
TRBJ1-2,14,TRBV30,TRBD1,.,CAWSIQGSRTGYTF,TGTGCCTGGAGCATACAGGGGAGCAGGACGGGCTACACCTTC